These 31 T cell receptor beta chains were all obtained from the same sample, sequenced in a study of cytomegalovirus exposure and HLA in healthy donors. This PCR relied on a set of 60 Vbeta primers and 13 Jbeta primers. Some clones are missing from TCRdb's copy, which holds only in-frame ones; the method was immunoSEQ multiplex PCR. The sample has fewer than 200,000 clones; about an eighth are singletons. The specimen was PBMCs. Receptors were obtained from a man in his fifties in good health and CMV-seropositive.

This rearrangement joins TRBV27 to TRBJ2-7, with TRBD2 identical over 7 bases. J was trimmed by 1 base and V by 6 bases; bases with no gene match: 12. The V gene's germline CDR1 is MNHEY and CDR2 SMNVEV (reference sequence). This CDR3 is 16 amino acids long. CDR3 bases: TGTGCCAGCAGGATGACCGGCTTGGGGGGGTCCTACGAGCAGTACTTC. This encodes CASRMTGLGGSYEQYF.

A few counts support this clone. V usage is TRBV6-1 and J usage is TRBJ2-1; 8 bases map to TRBD2. This CDR3 spans 18 amino acids. The germline gives CDR1 MNHNS, CDR2 SASEGT. V was clipped by 4 bases and J by 1 base; unmatched bases: 12. Here the CDR3 reads CASSGPRGVFGSYNEQFF. CDR3 bases: TGTGCCAGCAGTGGCCCGCGGGGGGTGTTCGGGTCCTACAATGAGCAGTTCTTC.

J is TRBJ2-7 and V is TRBV21-1; TRBD2 was called by the table and not checked on the DNA. TRBV21-1 is shown as a pseudogene. The CDR3 runs 13 residues. As DNA, the CDR3 is TGTGCCAGCAGCAAAGACGACTTCTACGAGCAGTACGTC. Translated: CASSKDDFYEQYV.

This clone showed up just a few times. The V call is TRBV29-1, the J call TRBJ2-2; perhaps TRBD1 as D (6 bases). Germline V gene lookup returns CDR1 SQVTM and CDR2 ANQGSEA. V shed 6 bases and J shed 6 bases, with 11 bases lying between them. There are 12 residues in the CDR3. CDR3 bases: TGCAGCGTCAAAGGGGGTCCCGGGGAGCTGTTTTTT. Translating it yields CSVKGGPGELFF.

This clone appeared a few times. The chain uses TRBV6-1 and TRBJ2-5; tentative D call: TRBD2 (5 bases). The germline gives CDR1 MNHNS, CDR2 SASEGT. V dropped 2 bases and J dropped 1 base, with 14 bases sitting between them. There are 16 residues in the CDR3. CDR3 amino acids: CASSEIGKRVQETQYF. The CDR3 DNA reads as TGTGCCAGCAGTGAAATTGGGAAGAGGGTCCAAGAGACCCAGTACTTC.

This clone was seen a few times. The CDR3 loop is CASSLGQGAWQPQHF. CDR3 sequence (DNA): TGTGCCAGCAGCTTGGGGCAGGGGGCCTGGCAGCCCCAGCATTTT. V gene TRBV5-6 combines with J gene TRBJ1-5, with 8 bases that match TRBD1. V lost 0 bases to trimming and J lost 7 bases; unmatched junction nucleotides: 6. The CDR3 length is 15 residues. Per the germline V gene, CDR1 is SGHDT and CDR2 is YYEEEE.

The chain is built from TRBV25-1 and TRBJ1-6; 7 bases fit TRBD1. The CDR3 contains 14 residues. V dropped 6 bases and J dropped 7; count of bases not matched to a gene: 6. Germline V gives CDR1 MGHDK, CDR2 SYGVNS. CDR3 DNA sequence: TGTGCCAGCAGAGGGGGCCTGACGAATTCACCCCTCCACTTT. It translates to CASRGGLTNSPLHF.

The V and J genes are TRBV18 and TRBJ2-1; D call uncertain. Germline CDR1 reads KGHSH; CDR2 reads LQKENI. The CDR3 length is 12 residues. V was trimmed by 3 bases and J by 5 bases, leaving 5 bases between them. The CDR3 reads CASSPYNNEQFF. The CDR3 bases are TGTGCCAGCTCACCGTACAACAATGAGCAGTTCTTC.

V usage is TRBV7-8 and J usage is TRBJ1-3, with 11 nucleotides matching TRBD1. Looked up from germline, CDR1 is SGHVS and CDR2 is FQNEAQ. CDR3 length: 15 amino acids. Trimming at V came to 4 bases and at J to 2 bases, leaving 1 base not matched to a gene. The CDR3 is CASSWGQGAGNTIYF. The CDR3, as DNA: TGTGCCAGCAGCTGGGGACAGGGGGCTGGAAACACCATATATTTT. The full variable domain, in which reference TRBV7-8 and TRBJ1-3 provide the parts outside the CDR3, is GAGVSQSPRYKVAKRGQDVALRCDPISGHVSLFWYQQALGQGPEFLTYFQNEAQLDKSGLPSDRFFAERPEGSVSTLKIQRTQQEDSAVYLCASSWGQGAGNTIYFGEGSWLTVV.

This clone was observed a few times. The rearrangement links TRBV7-2 to TRBJ2-3; 7 bases fit TRBD2. Germline V gene data show CDR1 as SGHTA and CDR2 as FQGNSA. Unmatched junction bases numbered 5, after V lost 5 bases and J lost 3 bases. The CDR3 sequence is 14 residues long. CDR3 loop: CASSHSSGTDTQYF. Written as DNA, the CDR3 is TGTGCCAGCAGCCACTCTAGCGGTACAGATACGCAGTATTTT.

This clone was counted a few times. This chain joins TRBV27 and TRBJ1-1; D remains ambiguous. The CDR3 loop spans 14 amino acids. V was clipped by 4 bases and J by 1 base, with 10 bases between them. Germline loops: CDR1 MNHEY, CDR2 SMNVEV (reference sequence). The CDR3 sequence: CASSYSGPNTEAFF. The CDR3 DNA is TGTGCCAGCAGTTATTCAGGCCCGAACACTGAAGCTTTCTTT.

The CDR3 region is CASSASPGRNQPQHF. DNA of the CDR3: TGTGCCAGCAGCGCCAGTCCGGGTCGTAATCAGCCCCAGCATTTT. The J gene is TRBJ1-5, the V gene TRBV9, with no clear D. V lost 3 bases to trimming and J lost 4 bases, with 14 bases between them. Germline V lookup: CDR1 SGDLS, CDR2 YYNGEE. This CDR3 has 15 residues. The whole variable domain, filled in from reference TRBV9 and TRBJ1-5, reads DSGVTQTPKHLITATGQRVTLRCSPRSGDLSVYWYQQSLDQGLQFLIQYYNGEERAKGNILERFSAQQFPDLHSELNLSSLELGDSALYFCASSASPGRNQPQHFGDGTRLSIL.

The J gene is TRBJ1-5, the V gene TRBV6-5; the D gene is possibly TRBD1 (5 bases). The CDR3 totals 13 residues. The germline V gene has CDR1 MNHEY and CDR2 SVGAGI. The V gene lost 8 bases and the J gene lost 5 bases, with 13 bases spanning the gap. CDR3 nucleotide sequence: TGTGCCAGCTCTCGGGGGGACGATCAGCCCCAGCATTTT. Its translation is CASSRGDDQPQHF.

This clone appeared a few times. This chain joins TRBV6-6 and TRBJ1-5; 11 bases line up with TRBD1. J lost 6 bases, V lost 7 bases, and 8 bases had no gene match. CDR1 and CDR2 from the germline V gene are MNHNY and SVGAGI (reference sequence). The length of the CDR3 is 15 residues. Here the CDR3 reads CASTEGQGAVQPQHF. CDR3 coding DNA: TGTGCCAGCACCGAAGGACAGGGGGCTGTTCAGCCCCAGCATTTT.

The CDR3 region is CASSQEMTVGQGSEAFF. The CDR3 region has the DNA TGCGCCAGCAGCCAAGAAATGACCGTCGGACAGGGGTCTGAAGCTTTCTTT. This chain uses TRBV4-1 with TRBJ1-1; 9 positions agree with TRBD1. Trimming at V came to 0 bases and at J to 6 bases, leaving 11 bases not matched to a gene. Germline V gives CDR1 MGHRA, CDR2 YSYEKL. CDR3 length: 17 amino acids.

The V call is TRBV7-9, the J call TRBJ2-5, with 7 bases fitting TRBD1. The J segment lost 5 bases and the V segment lost 5 bases, leaving 8 bases of the junction unmatched. This CDR3 has 14 amino acids. CDR1 and CDR2 from the germline V gene are SEHNR and FQNEAQ (reference sequence). CDR3 coding DNA: TGTGCCAGCAGCCCAGACAGGGTTGTCGAGACCCAGTACTTC. Protein sequence: CASSPDRVVETQYF.

In this sample, this clone turned up a few times. V gene TRBV6-5 combines with J gene TRBJ2-3; tentatively, D is TRBD1 (5 bases). Between the trimmed V and J ends, which lost 5 bases and 2 bases, there was a span of 8 bases. The CDR3 totals 13 residues. Looked up from germline, CDR1 is MNHEY and CDR2 is SVGAGI. CDR3 protein: CASSLTDTDTQYF. The CDR3 DNA sequence: TGTGCCAGCAGTCTGACAGACACAGATACGCAGTATTTT.

A few counts support this clone. V usage is TRBV5-4 and J usage is TRBJ2-3; D perhaps matches TRBD2 (7 bases). The V end was cut by 2 bases, the J end by 0 bases, with 19 bases between. This CDR3 has 18 residues. CDR1 is SGHNT, CDR2 YYREEE, per germline (reference sequence). CDR3 in amino acids: CASSFGGGGFVSTDTQYF. As DNA, the CDR3 is TGTGCCAGCAGCTTTGGCGGGGGCGGATTCGTAAGCACAGATACGCAGTATTTT.

Note on this clone: This same CDR3 is encoded by further DNA sequences in the sample. The rearrangement joins TRBV7-9 to TRBJ1-3; D possibly corresponds to TRBD1 (6 bases). Germline V CDR1 and CDR2: SEHNR, FQNEAQ (reference sequence). There are 14 residues in the CDR3. The V end was cut by 1 base, the J end by 2 bases, with 6 bases between. The CDR3 reads CASSLGTAGNTIYF. As DNA, the CDR3 is TGTGCCAGCAGCTTAGGGACAGCTGGAAACACCATATATTTT.

This clone was counted only a few times. This sequence joins TRBV5-4 and TRBJ2-1; 7 bases align to TRBD1. Germline values: CDR1 SGHNT, CDR2 YYREEE (reference sequence). V lost 4 bases to trimming and J lost 4 bases; unmatched junction nucleotides: 8. CDR3 size: 15 residues. The CDR3 nucleotides are TGTGCCAGCAGCAACCGGGACAGTGATTACAATGAGCAGTTCTTC. Translating gives CASSNRDSDYNEQFF.

V usage is TRBV5-4 and J usage is TRBJ2-4; D is uncertain. Germline V gives CDR1 SGHNT, CDR2 YYREEE (reference sequence). V lost 0 bases to trimming and J lost 0 bases, with 13 bases between them. The CDR3 consists of 17 residues. CDR3 loop: CASSLVVGPGAKNIQYF. The CDR3 DNA reads as TGTGCCAGCAGCTTGGTAGTTGGGCCTGGAGCCAAAAACATTCAGTACTTC.

V and J are TRBV19 and TRBJ2-6, with 10 bases that match TRBD2. The germline V gene encodes CDR1 LNHDA and CDR2 SQIVND (reference sequence). Trimming at V came to 4 bases and at J to 4 bases, leaving 10 bases not matched to a gene. CDR3 length equals 18 residues. The CDR3 DNA is TGTGCCAGTAGTAACCTAGCGGGAGCCTTGGGCGGGGCCAACGTCCTGACTTTC. The encoded protein is CASSNLAGALGGANVLTF.

In its sample, this clone was seen a few times. The chain joins TRBV9 to TRBJ1-5, with D possibly matching TRBD1 (6 bases). CDR1 and CDR2 from the germline V gene are SGDLS and YYNGEE. Trimming stripped 0 bases from V and 3 bases from J, with 10 bases between. This CDR3 has 15 residues. The CDR3 protein is CASSVAGVANQPQHF. CDR3 nucleotides: TGTGCCAGCAGCGTAGCAGGGGTGGCCAATCAGCCCCAGCATTTT.

The rearrangement links TRBV19 to TRBJ1-2; TRBD1 matches 9 bases. Looked up from germline, CDR1 is LNHDA and CDR2 is SQIVND (reference sequence). Trimming removed 3 bases from V and 4 bases from J; junction bases left unmatched: 0. The CDR3 is made up of 13 amino acids. The DNA for the CDR3 is TGTGCCAGTAGTATGACAGGGGGCTATGGCTACACCTTC. Its translation: CASSMTGGYGYTF.

Concerning this clone itself: This sample also contains other DNA sequences that code for the same CDR3. This chain's CDR3 is CASSIDRAEAFF. As DNA, the CDR3 is TGTGCCAGTAGTATCGACAGGGCCGAAGCTTTCTTT. The gene calls are TRBV19 and TRBJ1-1, with 7 nucleotides matching TRBD1. CDR3 length: 12 amino acids. Germline V gives CDR1 LNHDA, CDR2 SQIVND (reference sequence). With 3 bases clipped from V and 8 bases from J, the junction kept 3 bases outside the gene matches.

The gene calls are TRBV5-1 and TRBJ1-3, with TRBD1 matching over 7 bases. V was clipped by 0 bases and J by 2 bases; unmatched bases: 8. The V gene's germline CDR1 is SGHRS and CDR2 YFSETQ. The CDR3 is made up of 17 amino acids. The CDR3 DNA sequence: TGCGCCAGCAGCTTGGGGGCACAGGGGTTACCTGGAAACACCATATATTTT. It encodes CASSLGAQGLPGNTIYF.

V is TRBV11-2 and J is TRBJ1-2; tentatively, D is TRBD1 (6 bases). Germline assignment: CDR1 SGHAT and CDR2 FQNNGV. V was shortened by 5 bases and J by 4 bases, with 14 bases between the two germline ends. This CDR3 has 14 residues. The CDR3 DNA follows: TGTGCCAGCAGCCCAAGGACAGTCTCCTATGGCTACACCTTC. This encodes CASSPRTVSYGYTF.

This clone was recorded a few times. The chain couples TRBV5-1 to TRBJ1-1; D is possibly TRBD1 (6 bases). V was cut by 1 base and J by 5 bases, with 15 bases left in between. The CDR3 spans 15 residues. Per the germline V gene, CDR1 is SGHRS and CDR2 is YFSETQ. In nucleotides, the CDR3 is TGCGCCAGCAGCTTGCCGGACAGCCTAGGAACTGAAGCTTTCTTT. Translation: CASSLPDSLGTEAFF.

The CDR3, as DNA: TGTGCCAGCAGTTTAGCAACAGGGGGCGCCTTGGGCGAGCAGTACGTC. Its protein product is CASSLATGGALGEQYV. This rearrangement joins TRBV28 to TRBJ2-7, with TRBD1 matching 9 bases. Germline CDR1 reads MDHEN; CDR2 reads SYDVKM. The CDR3 runs to 16 residues. J lost 6 bases, V lost 2 bases, and 11 bases had no gene match.

V is TRBV18 and J is TRBJ2-5; 7 bases line up with TRBD1. The V gene's germline CDR1 is KGHSH and CDR2 LQKENI. CDR3 length equals 15 residues. The ends lost 3 bases at V and 2 bases at J; junction bases unmatched: 6. Here the CDR3 DNA reads TGTGCCAGCTCACCCAATCTGGACAGGCAAGAGACCCAGTACTTC. Protein: CASSPNLDRQETQYF.

The chain recombines TRBV27 with TRBJ1-4; unclear D gene. The CDR3 has 15 residues. Germline V gene sequence: CDR1 MNHEY, CDR2 SMNVEV (reference sequence). V shed 5 bases and J shed 7 bases, with 17 bases lying between them. The CDR3: CASSLRGGSGEKLFF. Here the CDR3 DNA reads TGTGCCAGCAGTCTCCGTGGAGGGAGTGGTGAAAAACTGTTTTTT.